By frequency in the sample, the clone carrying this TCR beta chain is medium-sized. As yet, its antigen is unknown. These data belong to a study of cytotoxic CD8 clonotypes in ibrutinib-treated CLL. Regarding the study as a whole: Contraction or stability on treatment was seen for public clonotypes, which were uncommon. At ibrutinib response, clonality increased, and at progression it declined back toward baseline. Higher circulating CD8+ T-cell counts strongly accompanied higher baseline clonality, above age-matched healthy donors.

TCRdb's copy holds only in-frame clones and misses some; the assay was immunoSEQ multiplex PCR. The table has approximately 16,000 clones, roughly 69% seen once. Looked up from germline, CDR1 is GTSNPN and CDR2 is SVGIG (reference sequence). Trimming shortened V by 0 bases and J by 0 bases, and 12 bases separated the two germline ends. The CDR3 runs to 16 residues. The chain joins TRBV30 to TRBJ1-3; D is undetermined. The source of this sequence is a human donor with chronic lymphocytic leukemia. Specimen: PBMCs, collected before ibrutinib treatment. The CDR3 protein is CAWSVLGPSSGNTIYF. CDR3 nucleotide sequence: TGTGCCTGGAGTGTACTTGGACCGAGCTCTGGAAACACCATATATTTT.